One sample yielded the 32 T cell receptor beta chains listed below, sequenced in a study of identifying expanded T cells in peripheral blood (dated by TCRdb to the late 2010s). The method was the immunoSEQ multiplex PCR assay. Entries here come from immuneACCESS through TCRdb and include only in-frame sequences with V and J called. Some clones fail to appear in such tables; in the studies checked, an unresolved V gene covers under half of the shortfall, and the cause of the remainder is unknown. The sample table records about 110,000 clones; about 85% of these occur just once. Of the sample, 7.5% to 10% falls within the top ten clones. The specimen sequenced was blood. The origin of the receptors is a person aged 18 to 69 in good health.

This chain uses TRBV14 with TRBJ2-7, with D tentatively TRBD1 (6 bases). The CDR3 spans 19 residues. Trimming took off 1 base at V and 1 base at J, with 23 bases between the two ends. CDR1 is SGHDN and CDR2 is FVKESK in the germline V gene. The CDR3 DNA reads as TGTGCCAGCAGCCAAGTGGGGGCGCGGGTGAGAGGGGCTTCCTACGAGCAGTACTTC. Translated: CASSQVGARVRGASYEQYF.

The chain uses TRBV11-3 and TRBJ2-7; 8 bases agree with TRBD2. The CDR3 sequence is 15 residues long. V was pared by 5 bases and J by 6 bases, with 12 bases of the junction left unmatched. CDR1 SGHNT and CDR2 YENEEA come from the germline V gene. CDR3 amino acids: CASSLRDGGAREQYF. Here the CDR3 DNA reads TGTGCCAGCAGCCTAAGGGACGGGGGGGCTCGCGAGCAGTACTTC.

CDR3 DNA sequence: TGTGCCAGCAGCGTAGCTGCGTCGACCTCTGGAAACACCATATATTTT. Its protein product is CASSVAASTSGNTIYF. The rearrangement links TRBV9 to TRBJ1-3; D gene unclear. Trimming took off 0 bases at V and 0 bases at J, with 10 bases between the two ends. The CDR3 has 16 amino acids. CDR1 SGDLS and CDR2 YYNGEE come from the germline V gene.

The DNA for the CDR3 is TGTGCCAGCAGCCTACAGGGGCTGAACACTGAAGCTTTCTTT. This translates into CASSLQGLNTEAFF. The rearrangement joins TRBV2 to TRBJ1-1, with 7 bases that match TRBD1. The length of the CDR3 is 14 residues. V lost 6 bases, J lost 0 bases, and 4 bases stayed unmatched. The V gene's germline CDR1 is SNHLY and CDR2 FYNNEI.

This clone was found once. This chain uses TRBV11-2 with TRBJ2-3; 8 bases agree with TRBD2. Germline V gene sequence: CDR1 SGHAT, CDR2 FQNNGV. The CDR3 spans 18 residues. The trim removed 3 bases at V and 0 bases at J, leaving 11 bases unmatched. CDR3 residues: CASSLIVSGRLSTDTQYF. As DNA, the CDR3 is TGTGCCAGCAGCTTGATCGTGAGCGGGAGACTCAGCACAGATACGCAGTATTTT.

V is TRBV5-1 and J is TRBJ1-1; no definite D call. Deletions cut 0 bases from V and 0 bases from J, with 6 bases between. The CDR3 runs 14 residues. Germline V gene sequence: CDR1 SGHRS, CDR2 YFSETQ. The CDR3 loop is CASSLEFLNTEAFF. The CDR3, as DNA: TGCGCCAGCAGCTTGGAATTCTTGAACACTGAAGCTTTCTTT.

This chain uses TRBV6-4 with TRBJ2-3, with 13 positions matching TRBD2. J was trimmed by 6 bases and V by 4 bases; bases with no gene match: 4. CDR1 and CDR2 (germline): MRHNA, SNTAGT. The CDR3 consists of 15 residues. Written as DNA, the CDR3 is TGTGCCAGCAGTGGCGGGACTAGCGGGGTGGATACGCAGTATTTT. Translated, it gives CASSGGTSGVDTQYF.

The rearrangement links TRBV19 to TRBJ2-1; 14 bases line up with TRBD2. Trimming removed 3 bases from V and 10 bases from J; junction bases left unmatched: 5. Germline values: CDR1 LNHDA, CDR2 SQIVND (reference sequence). The CDR3 runs 15 residues. DNA for the CDR3: TGTGCCAGTAGTATCGGGACTAGCGGGAGTGGGGAGCAGTTCTTC. This codes for CASSIGTSGSGEQFF.

The genes are TRBV2 and TRBJ2-7; weak D call: TRBD1 (6 bases). V was clipped by 7 bases and J by 2 bases, with 18 bases between them. Germline-derived CDR1 and CDR2 are SNHLY and FYNNEI. This CDR3 has 15 amino acids. CDR3 bases: TGTGCCAGCACCCTGGAAGGGACACTTACCTACGAGCAGTACTTC. Protein sequence: CASTLEGTLTYEQYF.

The chain carries TRBV7-2 and TRBJ2-1, with 14 positions matching TRBD2. Trimming at V came to 2 bases and at J to 10 bases, leaving 10 bases not matched to a gene. The CDR3 totals 17 residues. Germline CDR1 reads SGHTA; CDR2 reads FQGNSA. The CDR3 loop reads CASSLNIPGLAGDEQFF. CDR3 in DNA: TGTGCCAGCAGCTTAAATATACCGGGACTAGCGGGAGACGAGCAGTTCTTC. The full variable domain, rest sourced from reference TRBV7-2 and TRBJ2-1, is GAGVSQSPSNKVTEKGKDVELRCDPISGHTALYWYRQSLGQGLEFLIYFQGNSAPDKSGLPSDRFSAERTGGSVSTLTIQRTQQEDSAVYLCASSLNIPGLAGDEQFFGPGTRLTVL.

The chain combines TRBV6-5 with TRBJ2-7; tentatively, D is TRBD2 (5 bases). Germline CDR1 MNHEY, CDR2 SVGAGI. This CDR3 is built from 14 residues. Deletions cut 6 bases from V and 3 bases from J, with 15 bases between. Written as DNA, the CDR3 is TGTGCCAGCAGGCCAGGAGGCCCCTTCTACGAGCAGTACTTC. The encoded protein is CASRPGGPFYEQYF.

A single count supports this clone. This chain uses TRBV28 with TRBJ2-4; D is unclear. The germline V gene has CDR1 MDHEN and CDR2 SYDVKM. V shed 1 base and J shed 3 bases, with 13 bases lying between them. This CDR3 is built from 16 residues. The chain's CDR3 is CASSLLRGWGKNIQYF. DNA for the CDR3: TGTGCCAGCAGTTTATTGCGCGGTTGGGGCAAAAACATTCAGTACTTC.

This clone showed up just once. The chain has TRBV4-2 and TRBJ1-5; D is possibly TRBD1 (5 bases). Trimming removed 1 base at V and 3 bases at J, with 10 bases between. Germline lookup yields CDR1 LGHNA and CDR2 YNFKEQ. This CDR3 contains 15 residues. CDR3 loop: CASSQGRGTNQPQHF. In nucleotides, the CDR3 is TGTGCCAGCAGCCAAGGCCGGGGCACCAATCAGCCCCAGCATTTT.

The rearrangement joins TRBV11-1 to TRBJ1-3, with unresolved D. The V end was cut by 2 bases, the J end by 6 bases, with 20 bases between. The length of the CDR3 is 17 residues. The germline CDR1 and CDR2 sequences are SGHAT and FQDESV (reference sequence). The CDR3 DNA follows: TGTGCCAGCAGCTTACTACCCCTCGGAGGGAAGAAAAACACCATATATTTT. Its translation is CASSLLPLGGKKNTIYF.

This clone was observed many times. This sequence joins TRBV7-9 and TRBJ2-3; D remains ambiguous. The CDR3 spans 16 residues. V was clipped by 4 bases and J by 2 bases, with 16 bases between them. Per the germline V gene, CDR1 is SEHNR and CDR2 is FQNEAQ (reference sequence). The CDR3, as DNA: TGTGCCAGCAGCTCATTAGTGGCCCCAGCCACAGATACGCAGTATTTT. Translating it yields CASSSLVAPATDTQYF.

This clone was found a few times. The J gene is TRBJ1-5, the V gene TRBV7-2; the match to TRBD1 covers 9 bases. This CDR3 region has 16 residues. Germline V CDR1 and CDR2: SGHTA, FQGNSA. V dropped 1 base and J dropped 4; count of bases not matched to a gene: 5. CDR3 loop: CASSLEAGQGNQPQHF. The CDR3 bases are TGTGCCAGCAGCTTAGAAGCTGGACAGGGGAATCAGCCCCAGCATTTT.

The rearrangement links TRBV11-2 to TRBJ1-5; the D gene is possibly TRBD1 (6 bases). V was shortened by 5 bases and J by 4 bases, with 9 bases between the two germline ends. Germline loops: CDR1 SGHAT, CDR2 FQNNGV. The CDR3 has 13 residues. The CDR3 is CASSIGGNQPQHF. CDR3 DNA: TGTGCCAGCAGCATAGGGGGGAATCAGCCCCAGCATTTT.

This clone was recorded only once. The chain is built from TRBV28 and TRBJ1-4; D gene uncertain. CDR3 length: 13 amino acids. Deletions cut 2 bases from V and 7 bases from J, with 8 bases between. Per the germline V gene, CDR1 is MDHEN and CDR2 is SYDVKM. CDR3 DNA: TGTGCCAGCAGTTTACGGCGCGTTGAAAAACTGTTTTTT. It yields the protein CASSLRRVEKLFF.

J is TRBJ2-7 and V is TRBV7-9, with 10 nucleotides matching TRBD2. Looked up from germline, CDR1 is SEHNR and CDR2 is FQNEAQ (reference sequence). The V and J ends lost 5 bases and 5 bases, in that order; junction bases with no gene match: 6. CDR3 size: 14 residues. The CDR3 DNA reads TGTGCCAGCAGCCGACTAGCGGGCGCCCACGAGCAGTACTTC. This codes for CASSRLAGAHEQYF.

The J gene is TRBJ1-1, the V gene TRBV5-1, with no clear D. The CDR3 is 14 residues long. V was cut by 2 bases and J by 5 bases, with 13 bases left in between. Per the germline V gene, CDR1 is SGHRS and CDR2 is YFSETQ. The DNA for the CDR3 is TGCGCCAGCAGCTTTGAGGAGGGCAGGACTGAAGCTTTCTTT. This codes for CASSFEEGRTEAFF.

This chain joins TRBV7-6 and TRBJ2-1; weak D call: TRBD2 (5 bases). The germline V gene encodes CDR1 SGHVS and CDR2 FNYEAQ. Trimming took off 5 bases at V and 6 bases at J, with 8 bases between the two ends. This CDR3 spans 12 amino acids. This chain's CDR3 is CASSKSGNEQFF. The CDR3 DNA is TGTGCCAGCAGCAAGAGCGGCAATGAGCAGTTCTTC.

This clone has just one count. The chain carries TRBV7-9 and TRBJ2-3, with D perhaps matching TRBD2 (6 bases). The CDR3 has 14 amino acids. With 1 base removed from V and 10 bases from J, the gap between germline ends came to 15 bases. From germline, CDR1 is SEHNR and CDR2 FQNEAQ (reference sequence). DNA of the CDR3: TGTGCCAGCAGCTTAGGAGGAGGGGTAGCCGCGCAGTATTTT. This sequence encodes CASSLGGGVAAQYF.

This clone turned up a few times. The chain is built from TRBV7-9 and TRBJ1-2; 7 bases map to TRBD1. CDR3 length: 17 amino acids. V shed 2 bases and J 3 bases; nucleotides not matched to a gene: 12. Germline V gene sequence: CDR1 SEHNR, CDR2 FQNEAQ (reference sequence). CDR3 amino acids: CASSLFPPGQRYYGYTF. In nucleotides, the CDR3 is TGTGCCAGCAGCTTATTTCCCCCGGGACAGCGATACTATGGCTACACCTTC.

The genes are TRBV29-1 and TRBJ2-7; the D is unclear. The V end lost 4 bases, the J end lost 6 bases, and 13 bases lay between the germline ends. The CDR3 length is 12 residues. Germline CDR1 SQVTM, CDR2 ANQGSEA. The CDR3 DNA reads as TGCAGCGTTGCAGAGCCATCACGCGAGCAGTACTTC. Translated: CSVAEPSREQYF.

The chain is built from TRBV6-6 and TRBJ2-1; 11 nucleotides align to TRBD2. The CDR3 is made up of 14 amino acids. V lost 6 bases and J lost 4; bases outside the gene matches: 2. In germline, CDR1 is MNHNY, CDR2 SVGAGI (reference sequence). DNA of the CDR3: TGTGCCAGCAGGGGACTAGCGGAGTACAATGAGCAGTTCTTC. Its translation: CASRGLAEYNEQFF.

The chain uses TRBV5-1 and TRBJ2-2; TRBD2 is a possible D gene (6 bases). V shed 0 bases and J shed 3 bases, with 12 bases lying between them. Germline-derived CDR1 and CDR2 are SGHRS and YFSETQ. The CDR3 sequence is 16 residues long. Here the CDR3 reads CASSLEAAGYTGELFF. The CDR3 DNA follows: TGCGCCAGCAGCTTGGAGGCAGCGGGCTACACCGGGGAGCTGTTTTTT. Full variable domain (rest looked up from reference TRBV5-1 and TRBJ2-2): KAGVTQTPRYLIKTRGQQVTLSCSPISGHRSVSWYQQTPGQGLQFLFEYFSETQRNKGNFPGRFSGRQFSNSRSEMNVSTLELGDSALYLCASSLEAAGYTGELFFGEGSRLTVL.

The chain carries TRBV19 and TRBJ2-7, with a tentative D call TRBD1 (6 bases). Germline CDR1 is LNHDA and CDR2 is SQIVND (reference sequence). CDR3 length: 13 amino acids. V was pared by 8 bases and J by 0 bases, with 11 bases between. CDR3 in amino acids: CASGEQGSYEQYF. As DNA, the CDR3 is TGTGCCAGTGGGGAACAGGGCTCCTACGAGCAGTACTTC.

V and J are TRBV6-4 and TRBJ2-2, with a tentative D call TRBD2 (5 bases). The germline CDR1 and CDR2 sequences are MRHNA and SNTAGT. The CDR3 has 14 amino acids. Trimming left V 4 bases short and J 2 bases short, with 8 bases between. The chain's CDR3 is CASSAEGNTGELFF. The CDR3 bases are TGTGCCAGCAGTGCAGAGGGCAACACCGGGGAGCTGTTTTTT.

The V call is TRBV5-1, the J call TRBJ2-1, with D perhaps matching TRBD1 (5 bases). V was shortened by 4 bases and J by 0 bases, with 23 bases between the two germline ends. Germline-derived CDR1 and CDR2 are SGHRS and YFSETQ. The CDR3 contains 19 residues. CDR3 amino acids: CASSRGVPGFRASYNEQFF. The DNA for the CDR3 is TGCGCCAGCAGCAGGGGTGTACCCGGATTTAGGGCCTCCTACAATGAGCAGTTCTTC.

The J gene is TRBJ1-2, the V gene TRBV28; D is uncertain. Between the trimmed V and J ends, which lost 3 bases and 0 bases, there was a span of 11 bases. The CDR3 runs 15 residues. Germline-derived CDR1 and CDR2 are MDHEN and SYDVKM. CDR3 coding DNA: TGTGCCAGCAGTTTCAATGACGGATCTAACTATGGCTACACCTTC. This sequence encodes CASSFNDGSNYGYTF.

This clone was detected only a few times. An end of the junction does not agree with germline; a read error may underlie this. The chain employs TRBV20-1 and TRBJ1-2, with D unclear. CDR1 is DFQATT and CDR2 is SNEGSKA in the germline V gene (reference sequence). This CDR3 contains 10 residues. CDR3 coding DNA: TGCAGTGCTAGGGCAGAGCCACTCCTCTTC. Translation: CSARAEPLLF.

This rearrangement joins TRBV12-1 to TRBJ1-2. TRBV12-1 is a pseudogene segment. CDR3 length: 14 residues. DNA for the CDR3: TGTGCCAGCAGCCTAGGGCAGGCCAACTATGGCTACACCTTC. Amino acid sequence: CASSLGQANYGYTF.